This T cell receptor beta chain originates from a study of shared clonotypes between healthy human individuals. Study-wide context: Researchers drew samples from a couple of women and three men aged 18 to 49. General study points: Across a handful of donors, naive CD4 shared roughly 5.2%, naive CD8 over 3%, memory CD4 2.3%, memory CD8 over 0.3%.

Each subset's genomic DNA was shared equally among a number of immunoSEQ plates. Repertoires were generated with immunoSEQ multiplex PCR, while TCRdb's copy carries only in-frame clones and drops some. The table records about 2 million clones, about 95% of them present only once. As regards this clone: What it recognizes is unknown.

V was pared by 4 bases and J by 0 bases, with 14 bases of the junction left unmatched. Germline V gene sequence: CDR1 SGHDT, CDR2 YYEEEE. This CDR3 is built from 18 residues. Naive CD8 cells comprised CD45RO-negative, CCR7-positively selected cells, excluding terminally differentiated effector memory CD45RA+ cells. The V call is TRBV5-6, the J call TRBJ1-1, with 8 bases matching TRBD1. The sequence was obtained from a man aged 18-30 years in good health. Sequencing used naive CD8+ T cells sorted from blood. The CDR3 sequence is CASSLDRGPAWMNTEAFF. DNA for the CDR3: TGTGCCAGCAGCCTCGACAGGGGCCCTGCATGGATGAACACTGAAGCTTTCTTT.